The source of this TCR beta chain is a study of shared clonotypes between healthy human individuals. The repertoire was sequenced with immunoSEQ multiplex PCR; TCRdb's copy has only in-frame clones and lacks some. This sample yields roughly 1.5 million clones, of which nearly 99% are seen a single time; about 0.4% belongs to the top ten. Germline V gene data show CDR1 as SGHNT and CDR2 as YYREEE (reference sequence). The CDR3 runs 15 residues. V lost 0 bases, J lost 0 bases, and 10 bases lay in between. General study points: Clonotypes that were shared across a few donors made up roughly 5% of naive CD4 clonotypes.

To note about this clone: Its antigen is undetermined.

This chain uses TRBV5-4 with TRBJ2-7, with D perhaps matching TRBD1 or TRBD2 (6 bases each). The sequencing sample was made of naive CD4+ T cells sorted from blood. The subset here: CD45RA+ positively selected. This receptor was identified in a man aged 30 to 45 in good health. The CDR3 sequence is CASSLVGGGSYEQYF. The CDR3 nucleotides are TGTGCCAGCAGCTTGGTCGGGGGCGGCTCCTACGAGCAGTACTTC.